This T cell receptor (beta chain) was sequenced in a study of OX40 agonist ivuxolimab in advanced cancers. Findings and caveats of the study: There was clonal expansion of CD4+ and CD8+ blood T cells by week 6 at 0.1 to 3.0 mg/kg. Antigen targets of the expanded peripheral T cells went undetermined. With doses of 0.1-3.0 mg/kg, partial responders showed among the lowest clonal expansion. Mean expanded clone counts were higher in CD8+ than CD4+ T cells.

This clone was recorded at least ten times. Its antigen is unknown. Sequencing used immunoSEQ multiplex PCR; TCRdb keeps in-frame clones, though not all of them. The sample lists approximately 18,000 clones, around 70% seen once, with roughly a third in the top ten. The receptor comes from an adult with an advanced solid tumor such as melanoma, head and neck, liver or kidney cancer. Here the sequenced sample was CD4+ or CD8+ T cells sorted from blood, taken in a trial of the OX40 agonist ivuxolimab.

The CDR3: CASSCDSSQHF. In nucleotides, the CDR3 is TGTGCCAGCAGTTGTGACAGCAGCCAGCATTTT. The chain is built from TRBV27 and TRBJ1-5, with D perhaps matching TRBD1 (5 bases). The V end lost 4 bases, the J end lost 12 bases, and 10 bases lay between the germline ends. This CDR3 region has 11 residues. CDR1 and CDR2 from the germline V gene are MNHEY and SMNVEV (reference sequence).